These T cell receptor beta chains were read from a single sample in a study of blood T cell repertoires in COVID-19. Profiling relied on immunoSEQ multiplex PCR, and the TCRdb table lists in-frame clones only, not all of them. Of 40,000 to 45,000 clones listed, around nine tenths are singletons. The sequenced material came from peripheral blood. The receptor source for this set is a human donor in a cohort sampled during active COVID-19. Each CDR3 is given with its conserved first and last residue. D genes are given only for firm matches. A row's size may be missing; if present it is once, few, many or a size class.

V gene: TRBV19
J gene: TRBJ2-1
clone size: .
D gene: TRBD2
CDR3 protein: CASSISGGAYNEQFF
CDR3 DNA: TGTGCCAGTAGTATCTCGGGGGGGGCCTACAATGAGCAGTTCTTC

V gene: TRBV5-4
J gene: TRBJ2-7
clone size: .
D gene: .
CDR3 protein: CASSFGGGAYEQYF
CDR3 DNA: TGTGCCAGCAGCTTTGGAGGGGGGGCCTACGAGCAGTACTTC

V gene: TRBV5-1
J gene: TRBJ2-7
clone size: .
D gene: .
CDR3 protein: CASSSQQGNEQYF
CDR3 DNA: TGCGCCAGCAGCTCACAACAGGGAAACGAGCAGTACTTC

V gene: TRBV6-2/TRBV6-3
J gene: TRBJ1-5
clone size: .
D gene: .
CDR3 protein: CASSPGGSRNQPQHF
CDR3 DNA: TGTGCCAGCAGTCCCGGAGGGAGTCGGAATCAGCCCCAGCATTTT

V gene: TRBV19
J gene: TRBJ1-1
clone size: .
D gene: .
CDR3 protein: CASSFRTELNTEAFF
CDR3 DNA: TGTGCCAGTAGTTTCCGGACAGAACTGAACACTGAAGCTTTCTTT

V gene: TRBV5-1
J gene: TRBJ1-5
clone size: .
D gene: .
CDR3 protein: CASSLTGLTDQPQHF
CDR3 DNA: TGCGCCAGCAGCTTGACAGGGCTGACGGATCAGCCCCAGCATTTT

V gene: TRBV6-1
J gene: TRBJ1-5
clone size: .
D gene: .
CDR3 protein: CASSEAGGVWQPQHF
CDR3 DNA: TGTGCCAGCAGTGAAGCGGGAGGGGTCTGGCAGCCCCAGCATTTT

V gene: TRBV6-5
J gene: TRBJ1-2
clone size: .
D gene: .
CDR3 protein: CASKGNPEGYTF
CDR3 DNA: TGTGCCAGCAAGGGGAACCCCGAGGGCTACACCTTC

V gene: TRBV7-6
J gene: TRBJ2-7
clone size: .
D gene: .
CDR3 protein: CASSLLAGDRYEQYF
CDR3 DNA: TGTGCCAGCAGCTTACTTGCAGGGGATCGCTACGAGCAGTACTTC

V gene: TRBV29-1
J gene: TRBJ2-5
clone size: .
D gene: .
CDR3 protein: CSVEWAGRVETQYF
CDR3 DNA: TGCAGCGTTGAATGGGCGGGTAGGGTAGAGACCCAGTACTTC

V gene: TRBV27
J gene: TRBJ1-1
clone size: few
D gene: .
CDR3 protein: CASSYRVNTEAFF
CDR3 DNA: TGTGCCAGCAGTTACCGGGTGAACACTGAAGCTTTCTTT

V gene: TRBV30
J gene: TRBJ2-3
clone size: once
D gene: .
CDR3 protein: CAWSVLQYTQYF
CDR3 DNA: TGTGCCTGGAGTGTACTACAATATACGCAGTATTTT

V gene: TRBV5-1
J gene: TRBJ2-7
clone size: .
D gene: .
CDR3 protein: CASSDTPTYEQYF
CDR3 DNA: TGCGCCAGCAGCGACACACCCACCTACGAGCAGTACTTC

V gene: TRBV5-6
J gene: TRBJ1-1
clone size: .
D gene: .
CDR3 protein: CASSLVAAVEAFF
CDR3 DNA: TGTGCCAGCAGCTTGGTAGCGGCAGTTGAAGCTTTCTTT

V gene: TRBV4-1
J gene: TRBJ2-7
clone size: .
D gene: TRBD1
CDR3 protein: CASSQPPDRAGSYEQYF
CDR3 DNA: TGCGCCAGCAGCCAACCACCCGACAGGGCGGGCTCCTACGAGCAGTACTTC

V gene: TRBV19
J gene: TRBJ1-2
clone size: .
D gene: TRBD1
CDR3 protein: CASLPRDRVSNYGYTF
CDR3 DNA: TGTGCCAGCTTGCCCCGGGACAGGGTCTCCAACTATGGCTACACCTTC

V gene: TRBV10-3
J gene: TRBJ2-2
clone size: .
D gene: TRBD1
CDR3 protein: CAIGTGQTNTGELFF
CDR3 DNA: TGTGCCATCGGAACGGGACAGACGAACACCGGGGAGCTGTTTTTT

V gene: TRBV5-1
J gene: TRBJ2-6
clone size: .
D gene: TRBD1
CDR3 protein: CASSLSDGRGPAGANVLTF
CDR3 DNA: TGCGCCAGCAGCTTGAGTGACGGCAGGGGGCCGGCAGGGGCCAACGTCCTGACTTTC

V gene: TRBV11-2
J gene: TRBJ2-1
clone size: .
D gene: TRBD2
CDR3 protein: CASSLGSRRGGTNEQFF
CDR3 DNA: TGTGCCAGCAGCTTAGGTTCTAGGCGCGGGGGGACGAATGAGCAGTTCTTC

V gene: TRBV19
J gene: TRBJ1-1
clone size: .
D gene: TRBD1
CDR3 protein: CASMGGGTGTIEAFF
CDR3 DNA: TGTGCCAGTATGGGAGGAGGGACAGGGACTATTGAAGCTTTCTTT

V gene: TRBV2
J gene: TRBJ1-2
clone size: once
D gene: .
CDR3 protein: CASSEAFLGGGYGYTF
CDR3 DNA: TGTGCCAGCAGTGAAGCGTTTCTCGGGGGGGGCTATGGCTACACCTTC

V gene: TRBV5-6
J gene: TRBJ1-2
clone size: few
D gene: .
CDR3 protein: CASSLAGQNYGYTF
CDR3 DNA: TGTGCCAGCAGCTTGGCCGGACAAAACTATGGCTACACCTTC

V gene: TRBV6-1
J gene: TRBJ1-2
clone size: .
D gene: TRBD1
CDR3 protein: CASSEGSWVTGVGYTF
CDR3 DNA: TGTGCCAGCAGTGAAGGGTCTTGGGTGACAGGGGTCGGCTACACCTTC

V gene: TRBV30
J gene: TRBJ2-7
clone size: .
D gene: TRBD1
CDR3 protein: CAWSIGQGDYEQYF
CDR3 DNA: TGTGCCTGGAGTATAGGACAGGGGGACTACGAGCAGTACTTC

V gene: TRBV7-8
J gene: TRBJ2-2
clone size: .
D gene: .
CDR3 protein: CAIKDSSANTGELFF
CDR3 DNA: TGTGCCATCAAGGACAGCTCAGCGAACACCGGGGAGCTGTTTTTT

V gene: TRBV5-1
J gene: TRBJ2-6
clone size: few
D gene: TRBD1
CDR3 protein: CASSLRQGAAGANVLTF
CDR3 DNA: TGCGCCAGCAGCTTGAGACAGGGGGCAGCTGGGGCCAACGTCCTGACTTTC

V gene: TRBV9
J gene: TRBJ2-7
clone size: .
D gene: .
CDR3 protein: CASSPTSGASSYEQYF
CDR3 DNA: TGTGCCAGCAGCCCAACCTCAGGGGCGAGCTCCTACGAGCAGTACTTC

V gene: TRBV7-3
J gene: TRBJ2-7
clone size: .
D gene: .
CDR3 protein: CASSLNGAARVSEQYF
CDR3 DNA: TGTGCCAGCAGCTTAAATGGTGCGGCCAGGGTAAGCGAGCAGTACTTC

V gene: TRBV7-9
J gene: TRBJ2-5
clone size: .
D gene: .
CDR3 protein: CASSLGKQFQETQYF
CDR3 DNA: TGTGCCAGCAGCTTAGGCAAACAGTTTCAAGAGACCCAGTACTTC

V gene: TRBV18
J gene: TRBJ2-1
clone size: .
D gene: .
CDR3 protein: CASSPRTSSYNEQFF
CDR3 DNA: TGTGCCAGCTCACCACGCACAAGCTCCTACAATGAGCAGTTCTTC

V gene: TRBV2
J gene: TRBJ1-1
clone size: .
D gene: TRBD1
CDR3 protein: CASREDRGRAFF
CDR3 DNA: TGTGCCAGCAGAGAGGACAGGGGGCGGGCTTTCTTT

V gene: TRBV30
J gene: TRBJ2-5
clone size: .
D gene: .
CDR3 protein: CAWGRYQETQYF
CDR3 DNA: TGTGCCTGGGGTAGATATCAAGAGACCCAGTACTTC

V gene: TRBV7-9
J gene: TRBJ1-1
clone size: few
D gene: .
CDR3 protein: CASSLGSAGLSTEAFF
CDR3 DNA: TGTGCCAGCAGCTTAGGGTCTGCAGGGTTGAGCACTGAAGCTTTCTTT

V gene: TRBV6-5
J gene: TRBJ1-2
clone size: .
D gene: .
CDR3 protein: CASSYPGYGYTF
CDR3 DNA: TGTGCCAGCAGTTACCCGGGCTATGGCTACACCTTC

V gene: TRBV10-3
J gene: TRBJ2-1
clone size: .
D gene: .
CDR3 protein: CAISGRHREQFF
CDR3 DNA: TGTGCCATCAGTGGAAGACATCGCGAGCAGTTCTTC

V gene: TRBV10-3
J gene: TRBJ2-5
clone size: few
D gene: TRBD2
CDR3 protein: CAISESMTSGGGQETQYF
CDR3 DNA: TGTGCCATCAGTGAGTCGATGACTAGCGGGGGAGGCCAAGAGACCCAGTACTTC

V gene: TRBV5-1
J gene: TRBJ1-6
clone size: .
D gene: TRBD1
CDR3 protein: CASSRDRGAVDSPLHF
CDR3 DNA: TGCGCCAGCAGCCGAGACAGGGGTGCGGTTGATTCACCCCTCCACTTT

V gene: TRBV30
J gene: TRBJ2-1
clone size: .
D gene: TRBD2
CDR3 protein: CAWLLGGEEQFF
CDR3 DNA: TGTGCCTGGTTGTTGGGGGGGGAAGAGCAGTTCTTC

V gene: TRBV7-9
J gene: TRBJ1-3
clone size: .
D gene: .
CDR3 protein: CASSYSTSSGNTIYF
CDR3 DNA: TGTGCCAGCAGCTACAGCACGAGCTCTGGAAACACCATATATTTT

V gene: TRBV11-2
J gene: TRBJ1-2
clone size: .
D gene: TRBD1
CDR3 protein: CASSSNRDRDGYTF
CDR3 DNA: TGTGCCAGCAGCTCGAACCGGGACAGAGATGGCTACACCTTC

V gene: TRBV14
J gene: TRBJ2-7
clone size: .
D gene: TRBD1
CDR3 protein: CASSPWTGRLEQYF
CDR3 DNA: TGTGCCAGCAGCCCCTGGACAGGGCGTCTCGAGCAGTACTTC

V gene: TRBV6-1
J gene: TRBJ2-6
clone size: .
D gene: TRBD1
CDR3 protein: CASSETRTGRSGANVLTF
CDR3 DNA: TGTGCCAGCAGTGAAACCAGGACAGGTCGCTCTGGGGCCAACGTCCTGACTTTC

V gene: TRBV6-6
J gene: TRBJ2-1
clone size: .
D gene: TRBD1
CDR3 protein: CASRVSGQGGNEQFF
CDR3 DNA: TGTGCCAGCAGGGTCTCCGGACAGGGTGGTAATGAGCAGTTCTTC

V gene: TRBV19
J gene: TRBJ1-5
clone size: few
D gene: .
CDR3 protein: CASSIRMGGHNQPQHF
CDR3 DNA: TGTGCCAGTAGTATCCGGATGGGGGGGCACAATCAGCCCCAGCATTTT

V gene: TRBV2
J gene: TRBJ2-5
clone size: .
D gene: TRBD2
CDR3 protein: CASSPRVASGGQETQYF
CDR3 DNA: TGTGCCAGCAGCCCCCGGGTGGCTAGCGGGGGGCAAGAGACCCAGTACTTC

V gene: TRBV28
J gene: TRBJ1-6
clone size: .
D gene: .
CDR3 protein: CASSFGGGYSYNSPLHF
CDR3 DNA: TGTGCCAGCAGTTTTGGGGGGGGTTACTCCTATAATTCACCCCTCCACTTT

V gene: TRBV5-1
J gene: TRBJ1-2
clone size: .
D gene: TRBD1
CDR3 protein: CASSPGQGVRGNYGYTF
CDR3 DNA: TGCGCCAGCAGCCCGGGACAGGGGGTTAGGGGAAACTATGGCTACACCTTC

V gene: TRBV6-5
J gene: TRBJ2-1
clone size: .
D gene: .
CDR3 protein: CASSLILDNEQFF
CDR3 DNA: TGTGCCAGCAGCCTAATTCTAGACAATGAGCAGTTCTTC

V gene: TRBV24-1
J gene: TRBJ2-3
clone size: .
D gene: .
CDR3 protein: CATSDQITDTQYF
CDR3 DNA: TGTGCCACCAGTGACCAGATCACAGATACGCAGTATTTT

V gene: TRBV19
J gene: TRBJ1-4
clone size: .
D gene: .
CDR3 protein: CASTAGLREKLFF
CDR3 DNA: TGTGCCAGTACCGCCGGCCTGAGGGAAAAACTGTTTTTT

V gene: TRBV14
J gene: TRBJ2-2
clone size: .
D gene: TRBD2
CDR3 protein: CASSQLAGGLSNTGELFF
CDR3 DNA: TGTGCCAGCAGCCAATTAGCGGGGGGGCTCTCGAACACCGGGGAGCTGTTTTTT

V gene: TRBV11-2
J gene: TRBJ2-7
clone size: .
D gene: .
CDR3 protein: CASSSAMTAHEQYF
CDR3 DNA: TGTGCCAGCAGCTCCGCTATGACAGCCCACGAGCAGTACTTC

V gene: TRBV5-1
J gene: TRBJ1-3
clone size: .
D gene: .
CDR3 protein: CASSPTGPPSGNTIYF
CDR3 DNA: TGCGCCAGCAGCCCGACGGGTCCACCCTCTGGAAACACCATATATTTT